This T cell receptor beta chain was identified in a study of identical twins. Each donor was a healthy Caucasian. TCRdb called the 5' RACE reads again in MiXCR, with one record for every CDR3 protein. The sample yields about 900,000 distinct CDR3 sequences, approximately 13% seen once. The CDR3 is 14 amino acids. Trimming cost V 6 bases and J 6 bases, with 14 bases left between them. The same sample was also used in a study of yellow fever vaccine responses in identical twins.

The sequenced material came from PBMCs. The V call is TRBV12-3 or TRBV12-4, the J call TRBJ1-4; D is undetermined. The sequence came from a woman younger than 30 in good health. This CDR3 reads CASSRRGFDEKLFF. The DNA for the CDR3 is TGTGCCAGCAGCCGCCGGGGATTCGATGAAAAACTGTTTTTT.